The rows below give T cell receptor beta chains drawn from one sample of a study of shared clonotypes between healthy human individuals. The repertoire was sequenced with immunoSEQ multiplex PCR; TCRdb's copy has only in-frame clones and lacks some. The repertoire holds over a million clones, with roughly 96% as singletons. Sequencing was done on a sample of naive CD4+ T cells sorted from blood. Receptor source: a man aged 30 to 39 in good health. The CDR3 runs from the conserved cysteine through the conserved F or W. A D gene is named only where the DNA matches it firmly. Some rows have no size entry. The others give once, few or many, or a class for an expanded clone.

v_gene	abundance	d_gene	j_gene	CDR3aa	CDR3nt
TRBV18	.	.	TRBJ2-3	CASSPIGGTDTQYF	TGTGCCAGCTCACCAATCGGGGGCACAGATACGCAGTATTTT
TRBV5-1	.	.	TRBJ2-1	CASSLFSLNRRRTANNEQFF	TGCGCCAGCAGCTTGTTTTCCCTAAACCGAAGACGGACCGCTAACAATGAGCAGTTCTTC
TRBV29-1	.	.	TRBJ2-5	CSAGSQETQYF	TGCAGCGCTGGATCCCAAGAGACCCAGTACTTC
TRBV7-2	.	TRBD2	TRBJ2-3	CASSLRLAGGTDTQYF	TGTGCCAGCAGCCTAAGACTAGCGGGAGGGACAGATACGCAGTATTTT
TRBV14	.	.	TRBJ2-6	CASSQDLGAGANVLTF	TGTGCCAGCAGCCAAGATTTGGGGGCTGGGGCCAACGTCCTGACTTTC
TRBV2	.	TRBD1	TRBJ1-2	CASSVKGAGGYTF	TGTGCCAGCAGTGTAAAGGGGGCGGGCGGCTACACCTTC
TRBV11-3	once	TRBD2	TRBJ2-1	CASSRGTSGYNEQFF	TGTGCCAGCAGCCGAGGGACTAGCGGCTACAATGAGCAGTTCTTC
TRBV14	.	TRBD2	TRBJ2-5	CASSQGFRTSPQETQYF	TGTGCCAGCAGCCAAGGATTCCGGACTAGTCCCCAAGAGACCCAGTACTTC
TRBV5-4	.	TRBD2	TRBJ2-3	CASSPGGVRTDTQYF	TGTGCCAGCAGCCCGGGGGGGGTCCGCACAGATACGCAGTATTTT
TRBV10-3	.	TRBD1	TRBJ1-2	CAIIIQGNYGYTF	TGTGCCATCATTATACAGGGGAACTATGGCTACACCTTC
TRBV2	.	.	TRBJ2-1	CASRTSQGQANRTRKTNYNEQFF	TGTGCCAGCAGAACGTCCCAAGGCCAGGCGAACCGGACTCGCAAAACCAACTACAATGAGCAGTTCTTC
TRBV10-1	.	.	TRBJ2-3	CASPGQGPDTQYF	TGCGCCAGCCCTGGCCAGGGGCCAGATACGCAGTATTTT
TRBV5-1	few	TRBD1	TRBJ1-1	CASSWSGTTGGTEAFF	TGCGCCAGCAGCTGGTCCGGGACAACAGGGGGCACTGAAGCTTTCTTT
TRBV28	.	TRBD1	TRBJ2-7	CASSQQTGGYEQYF	TGTGCCAGCAGTCAGCAGACAGGGGGCTACGAGCAGTACTTC
TRBV11-2	.	TRBD2	TRBJ2-1	CASSLVAGGWDEQFF	TGTGCCAGCAGCTTGGTAGCGGGAGGTTGGGATGAGCAGTTCTTC
TRBV27	once	TRBD2	TRBJ2-3	CASSPRTSGGDTQYF	TGTGCCAGCAGTCCACGGACTAGCGGGGGGGATACGCAGTATTTT
TRBV27	.	TRBD2	TRBJ2-3	CASSQRSGLAGVGGSTDTQYF	TGTGCCAGCAGCCAAAGATCGGGACTAGCGGGAGTGGGGGGTAGCACAGATACGCAGTATTTT
TRBV29-1	.	TRBD1	TRBJ2-7	CSVGQGSGEQYF	TGCAGCGTCGGACAGGGTTCGGGCGAGCAGTACTTC
TRBV28	.	TRBD1	TRBJ2-1	CASSPPGQISYNEQFF	TGTGCCAGCAGTCCACCGGGACAGATCTCCTACAATGAGCAGTTCTTC
TRBV19	.	.	TRBJ1-3	CASTVGSGVRNTIYF	TGTGCCAGTACCGTTGGAAGTGGGGTCAGAAACACCATATATTTT
TRBV18	once	.	TRBJ2-3	CASSAKNPGTTTDTQYF	TGTGCCAGCTCAGCCAAGAATCCGGGGACCACAACAGATACGCAGTATTTT
TRBV7-6	.	TRBD2	TRBJ2-7	CASSLAGGPTPLYEQYF	TGTGCCAGCAGCTTAGCGGGAGGGCCTACCCCCCTCTACGAGCAGTACTTC
TRBV5-1	.	TRBD1	TRBJ2-5	CASSTGQLETQYF	TGCGCCAGCAGCACGGGACAGTTGGAGACCCAGTACTTC
TRBV5-8	.	.	TRBJ2-7	CASSLDPRNYEQYF	TGTGCCAGCAGCTTGGACCCCAGGAACTACGAGCAGTACTTC
TRBV2	.	.	TRBJ1-2	CASSEEEYGYTF	TGTGCCAGCAGTGAAGAAGAGTATGGCTACACCTTC
TRBV10-3	.	TRBD1	TRBJ1-1	CASGGGWTEAFF	TGTGCCTCAGGGGGGGGTTGGACTGAAGCTTTCTTT
TRBV18	.	TRBD2	TRBJ2-1	CASSPLPGLGRDNEQFF	TGTGCCAGCTCACCCTTACCGGGACTAGGTAGAGACAATGAGCAGTTCTTC
TRBV2	.	.	TRBJ1-5	CASSRVDQPQHF	TGTGCCAGCAGCAGGGTGGATCAGCCCCAGCATTTT
TRBV5-1	.	.	TRBJ1-1	CASSPMGARTEAFF	TGCGCCAGCAGCCCCATGGGGGCCCGGACTGAAGCTTTCTTT
TRBV27	.	.	TRBJ2-1	CASSPRAATYNEQFF	TGTGCCAGCAGTCCTCGGGCGGCGACGTACAATGAGCAGTTCTTC
TRBV4-1	.	TRBD2	TRBJ2-1	CASSQGLAGVYNEQFF	TGCGCCAGCAGCCAGGGACTAGCGGGAGTTTACAATGAGCAGTTCTTC
TRBV2	once	.	TRBJ2-3	CARDFGRSSGTQYF	TGTGCCAGAGATTTTGGCAGGTCTTCGGGAACGCAGTATTTT
TRBV15	.	.	TRBJ2-1	CATSRQKGQYNEQFF	TGTGCCACCAGCAGACAAAAGGGACAATACAATGAGCAGTTCTTC
TRBV7-6	.	.	TRBJ2-7	CASSQSDTGYEQYF	TGTGCCAGCAGCCAATCAGATACGGGATACGAGCAGTACTTC
TRBV6-1	.	.	TRBJ1-4	CASSVNQGVKGGANEKLFF	TGTGCCAGCAGTGTGAACCAGGGTGTTAAGGGTGGTGCTAATGAAAAACTGTTTTTT
TRBV6-5	.	TRBD1	TRBJ1-1	CASSMDTGATEAFF	TGTGCCAGCAGTATGGACACAGGGGCCACTGAAGCTTTCTTT
TRBV7-3	.	.	TRBJ2-7	CASSLVGEQYF	TGTGCCAGCAGCTTAGTTGGCGAGCAGTACTTC
TRBV18	.	.	TRBJ2-5	CASSPLTGKETQYF	TGTGCCAGCTCACCACTGACCGGAAAAGAGACCCAGTACTTC
TRBV7-9	.	TRBD2	TRBJ2-7	CASSLGTSGGTYEQYF	TGTGCCAGCAGCTTAGGGACTAGCGGGGGGACCTACGAGCAGTACTTC
TRBV5-1	.	.	TRBJ2-6	CASSLVRGGTGTSGANVLTF	TGCGCCAGCAGCTTGGTGCGGGGAGGGACAGGCACCTCTGGGGCCAACGTCCTGACTTTC
TRBV5-4	.	.	TRBJ2-2	CASSGFRSGTTGELFF	TGTGCCAGCAGCGGTTTCCGGAGCGGAACTACCGGGGAGCTGTTTTTT
TRBV7-9	.	TRBD2	TRBJ2-3	CASSYQVAGGSDTQYF	TGTGCCAGCAGCTACCAAGTAGCGGGAGGATCAGATACGCAGTATTTT
TRBV18	.	.	TRBJ1-3	CASSPSNSGNTIYF	TGTGCCAGCTCACCGTCCAACTCTGGAAACACCATATATTTT
TRBV12-2	.	.	TRBJ1-5	CASRATKAGDLNQPQHF	TGTGCAAGTCGCGCTACAAAGGCGGGGGATCTCAATCAGCCCCAGCATTTT
TRBV11-3	.	.	TRBJ2-1	CASSLDGARLNEQFF	TGTGCCAGCAGCCTGGACGGGGCCCGGCTGAATGAGCAGTTCTTC
TRBV5-1	once	.	TRBJ1-1	CASSSEGMSGAFF	TGCGCCAGCAGCTCGGAGGGGATGTCCGGAGCTTTCTTT
TRBV16	.	TRBD2	TRBJ2-1	CASSRSAGGWRDEQFF	TGTGCCAGCAGCCGCTCGGCGGGAGGGTGGAGGGATGAGCAGTTCTTC
TRBV19	.	.	TRBJ2-7	CASSISQEGAYEQYF	TGTGCCAGTAGTATAAGCCAGGAGGGGGCCTACGAGCAGTACTTC
TRBV18	.	TRBD2	TRBJ2-3	CASSLGGVGTDTQYF	TGTGCCAGCTCCCTCGGGGGGGTAGGCACAGATACGCAGTATTTT
TRBV29-1	.	.	TRBJ1-1	CSALRDTAPVAFF	TGCAGCGCCTTGCGGGATACCGCTCCTGTCGCTTTCTTT
TRBV4-3	.	TRBD1	TRBJ1-2	CASSLQDRANYGYTF	TGCGCCAGCAGCCTCCAGGACAGGGCTAACTATGGCTACACCTTC
TRBV2	.	.	TRBJ2-5	CASSVGVYQETQYF	TGTGCCAGCAGTGTAGGGGTATACCAAGAGACCCAGTACTTC
TRBV10-2	once	.	TRBJ2-6	CASSVVASGANVLTF	TGCGCCAGCAGCGTCGTGGCTTCTGGGGCCAACGTCCTGACTTTC